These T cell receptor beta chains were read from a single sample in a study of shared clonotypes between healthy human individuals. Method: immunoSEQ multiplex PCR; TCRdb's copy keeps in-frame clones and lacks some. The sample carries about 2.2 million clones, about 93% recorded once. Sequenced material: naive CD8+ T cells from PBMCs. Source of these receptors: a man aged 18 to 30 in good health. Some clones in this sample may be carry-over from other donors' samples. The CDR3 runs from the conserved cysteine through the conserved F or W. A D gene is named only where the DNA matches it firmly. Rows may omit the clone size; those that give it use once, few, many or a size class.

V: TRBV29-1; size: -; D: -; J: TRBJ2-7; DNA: TGCAGCGTTGTCGGCGGACACTACGAGCAGTACTTC; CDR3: CSVVGGHYEQYF
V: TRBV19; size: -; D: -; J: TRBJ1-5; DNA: TGTGCCAGTAGTGCCCGGGACACCAATCAGCCCCAGCATTTT; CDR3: CASSARDTNQPQHF
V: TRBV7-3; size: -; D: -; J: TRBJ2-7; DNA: TGTGCCAGCAGCCCCACCCCGGCCCATTACGAGCAGTACTTC; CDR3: CASSPTPAHYEQYF
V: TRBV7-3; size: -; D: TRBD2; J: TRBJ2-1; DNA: TGTGCCAGCAGCTCCTGGACTAGCGCCGGCGATGAGCAGTTCTTC; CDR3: CASSSWTSAGDEQFF
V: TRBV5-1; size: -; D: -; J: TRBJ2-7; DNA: TGCGCCAGCAGCTTCCAGGGCCGAGGGGAGCAGTACTTC; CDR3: CASSFQGRGEQYF
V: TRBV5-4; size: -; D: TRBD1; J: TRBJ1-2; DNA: TGTGCCAGCAGCTCGGACAGGGTTTTCGACTATGGCTACACCTTC; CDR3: CASSSDRVFDYGYTF
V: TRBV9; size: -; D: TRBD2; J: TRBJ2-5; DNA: TGTGCCAGCAGCGTTTGGTCGGAGGGAGGGCGAGAGACCCAGTACTTC; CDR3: CASSVWSEGGRETQYF
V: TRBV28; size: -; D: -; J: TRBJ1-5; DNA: TGTGCCAGCAGCTCTAGGGGACCATCAAGCAATCAGCCCCAGCATTTT; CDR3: CASSSRGPSSNQPQHF
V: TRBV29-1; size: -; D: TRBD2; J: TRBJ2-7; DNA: TGCAGCGTTGAGTTGGGTGGCGGGAGGGACGTGAGGTACTTC; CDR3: CSVELGGGRDVRYF
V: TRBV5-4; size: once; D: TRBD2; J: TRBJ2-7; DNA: TGTGCCAGCAGCTTGGGGCTAGCGGGAGGGGGTTACGAGCAGTACTTC; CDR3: CASSLGLAGGGYEQYF
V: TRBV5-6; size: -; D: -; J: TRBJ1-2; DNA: TGTGCCAGCAGCTTGCTACGGAAGAACTATGGCTACACCTTC; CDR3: CASSLLRKNYGYTF
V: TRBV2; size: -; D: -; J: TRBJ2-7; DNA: TGTGCCAGCAGTGAAGCCCTCCTCGAGGAGGAGAACGAGCAGTACTTC; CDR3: CASSEALLEEENEQYF
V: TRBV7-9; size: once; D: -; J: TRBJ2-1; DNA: TGTGCCAGCTTACAAGACAATGAGCAGTTCTTC; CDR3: CASLQDNEQFF
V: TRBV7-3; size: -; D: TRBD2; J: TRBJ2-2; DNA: TGTGCCAGCAGCTTACGAGGGAGGGGATACACCGGGGAGCTGTTTTTT; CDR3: CASSLRGRGYTGELFF
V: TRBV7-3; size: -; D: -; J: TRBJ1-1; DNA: TGTGCCAGCAGCTCAGGACCGCGGAACACTGAAGCTTTCTTT; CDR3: CASSSGPRNTEAFF
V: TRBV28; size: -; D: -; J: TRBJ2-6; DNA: TGTGCCAGCAGTTCACGACAGTTCTCTGGGGCCAACGTCCTGACTTTC; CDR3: CASSSRQFSGANVLTF
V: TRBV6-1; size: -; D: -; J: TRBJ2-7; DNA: TGTGCCAGCAGTGGTTTGTCGGGGTCCTACGAGCAGTACTTC; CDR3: CASSGLSGSYEQYF
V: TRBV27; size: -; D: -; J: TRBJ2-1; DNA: TGTGCCAGCAGCTCCCGGCTCAGCCCCCCCTACAATGAGCAGTTCTTC; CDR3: CASSSRLSPPYNEQFF
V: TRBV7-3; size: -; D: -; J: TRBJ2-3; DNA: TGTGCCAGCAGTCAGTCGTCTAGCACAGATACGCAGTATTTT; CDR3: CASSQSSSTDTQYF
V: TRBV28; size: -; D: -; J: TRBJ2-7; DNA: TGTGCCAGCACACGGGGCGCAGGGCAGTACTTC; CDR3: CASTRGAGQYF
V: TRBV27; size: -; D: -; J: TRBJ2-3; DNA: TGTGCCAGCAGTCCCGGCCCAGATACGCAGTATTTT; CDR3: CASSPGPDTQYF
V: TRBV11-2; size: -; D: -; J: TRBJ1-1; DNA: TGTGCCAGCAGCTTATGGCAGGCGAGCACTGAAGCTTTCTTT; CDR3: CASSLWQASTEAFF
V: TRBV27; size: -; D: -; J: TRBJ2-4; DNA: TGTGCCAGCAGTTCCTCTGTAGTAGCCAAAAACATTCAGTACTTC; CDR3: CASSSSVVAKNIQYF
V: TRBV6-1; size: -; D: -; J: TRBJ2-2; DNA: TGTGCCAGCAGTGGGCTTAAGGCCGGGGAGCTGTTTTTT; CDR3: CASSGLKAGELFF
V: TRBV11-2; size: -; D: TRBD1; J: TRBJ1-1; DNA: TGTGCCAGCAGCGCAAACAGGGGCTACATGAACACTGAAGCTTTCTTT; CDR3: CASSANRGYMNTEAFF
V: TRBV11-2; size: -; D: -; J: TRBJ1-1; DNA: TGTGCCAGCAGCTTAGGGCCGAACACTGAAGCTTTCTTT; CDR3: CASSLGPNTEAFF
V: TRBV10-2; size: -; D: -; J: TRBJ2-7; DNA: TGCGCCAGCAGTGAGATTGGGGGCTCTTTCTACGGGCAGTACTTC; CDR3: CASSEIGGSFYGQYF
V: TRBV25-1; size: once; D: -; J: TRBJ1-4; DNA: TGTGCCAGCAGGCCCGGGTCAACTAATGAAAAACTGTTTTTT; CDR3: CASRPGSTNEKLFF
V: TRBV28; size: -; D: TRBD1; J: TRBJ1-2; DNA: TGTGCCAGCAGTCCCACAAGACAGGGGGCAGTTTATGGCTACACCTTC; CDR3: CASSPTRQGAVYGYTF
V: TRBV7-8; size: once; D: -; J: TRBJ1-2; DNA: TGTGCCAGCAGCTCCTACCAGGACGCCGGCCTTAGTGGCTACACCTTC; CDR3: CASSSYQDAGLSGYTF
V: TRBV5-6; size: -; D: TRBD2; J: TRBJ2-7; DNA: TGTGCCAGCAGGCCCCTAGCGGGAGGGCCTTACGAGCAGTACTTC; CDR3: CASRPLAGGPYEQYF
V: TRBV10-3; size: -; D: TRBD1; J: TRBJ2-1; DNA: TGTGCCATACTCCGGGACAGGGGCGACAATGAGCAGTTCTTC; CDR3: CAILRDRGDNEQFF
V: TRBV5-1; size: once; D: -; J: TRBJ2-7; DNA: TGCGCCAGCAGTTTTGGTCTACTCTACGAGCAGTACTTC; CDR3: CASSFGLLYEQYF
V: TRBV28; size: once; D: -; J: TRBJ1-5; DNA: TGTGCCAGCTGGAGGGGCGGACAGCCCCAGCATTTT; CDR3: CASWRGGQPQHF
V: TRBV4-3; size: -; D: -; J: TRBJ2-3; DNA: TGCGCCAGCAGCCAAGACCCCTCGACAGGACCCCACACAGATACGCAGTATTTT; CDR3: CASSQDPSTGPHTDTQYF
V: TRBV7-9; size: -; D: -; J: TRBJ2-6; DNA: TGTGCCAGCAGCACCCACGAGCTAGCTTTTGCCACTGGGGCCAACGTCCTGACTTTC; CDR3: CASSTHELAFATGANVLTF
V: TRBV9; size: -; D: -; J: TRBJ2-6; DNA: TGTGCCAGCAGCGTCGTAACGCGGGGGGCCAACGTCCTGACTTTC; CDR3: CASSVVTRGANVLTF
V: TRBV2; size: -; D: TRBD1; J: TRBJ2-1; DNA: TGTGCCAGCGGTCGGGGACAGGGACGGGTCTACAATGAGCAGTTCTTC; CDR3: CASGRGQGRVYNEQFF
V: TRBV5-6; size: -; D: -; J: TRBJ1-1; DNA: TGTGCCAGCAGCTTGGATCCCACGAGGGTGGAGGGCACTGAAGCTTTCTTT; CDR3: CASSLDPTRVEGTEAFF
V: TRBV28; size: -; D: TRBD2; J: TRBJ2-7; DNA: TGTGCCAGCAGCGAGGAAAGCAGACTAGCTCATACCTACGAGCAGTACTTC; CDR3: CASSEESRLAHTYEQYF
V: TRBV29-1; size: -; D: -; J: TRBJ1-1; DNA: TGCAGCGTTGATGGAGGGGCGGGGAACACTGAAGCTTTCTTT; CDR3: CSVDGGAGNTEAFF
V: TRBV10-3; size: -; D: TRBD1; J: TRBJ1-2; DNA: TGTGCCATCACCCATACAGGGGGCCTAACTAACTATGGCTACACCTTC; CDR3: CAITHTGGLTNYGYTF
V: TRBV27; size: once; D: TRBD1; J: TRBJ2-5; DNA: TGTGCCAGCAGTGCTTGGACAGGGCCCCAAGAGACCCAGTACTTC; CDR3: CASSAWTGPQETQYF
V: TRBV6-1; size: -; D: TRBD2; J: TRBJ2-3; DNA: TGTGCCAGCAGTGGGACTAGCGCTGTAGGGGATACGCAGTATTTT; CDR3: CASSGTSAVGDTQYF
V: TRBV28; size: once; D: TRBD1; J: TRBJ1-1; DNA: TGTGCCAGCAGTTCGTTGGACAGGAGCACTGAAGCTTTCTTT; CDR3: CASSSLDRSTEAFF
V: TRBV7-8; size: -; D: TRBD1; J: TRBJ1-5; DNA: TGTGCCAGCAGCTTAGGTCCAGGGGGAAGCAATCAGCCCCAGCATTTT; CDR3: CASSLGPGGSNQPQHF